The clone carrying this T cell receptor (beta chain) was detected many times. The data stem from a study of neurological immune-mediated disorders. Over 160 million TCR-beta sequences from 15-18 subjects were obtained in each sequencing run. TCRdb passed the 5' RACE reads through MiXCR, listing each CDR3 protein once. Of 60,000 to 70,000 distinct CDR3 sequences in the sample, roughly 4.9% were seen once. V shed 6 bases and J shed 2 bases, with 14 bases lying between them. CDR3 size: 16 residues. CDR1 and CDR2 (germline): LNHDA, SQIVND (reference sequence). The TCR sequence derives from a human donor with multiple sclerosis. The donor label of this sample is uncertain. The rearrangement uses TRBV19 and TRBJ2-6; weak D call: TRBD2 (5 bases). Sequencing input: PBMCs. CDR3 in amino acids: CASRNAGGTGANVLTF. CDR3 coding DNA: TGTGCCAGTAGGAACGCAGGAGGCACTGGGGCCAACGTCCTGACTTTC.